The sequence of this TCR beta chain was determined in a study of T-cell reconstitution after alpha-beta-depleted transplantation in children. The TCRbeta library was prepared with unique molecular identifiers. TCRdb reprocessed the PCR reads with MiXCR, giving one entry per CDR3 protein. The table has some 300,000 distinct CDR3 sequences, about a tenth seen once. This clonotype was counted ten times or more. Source: PBMCs, taken before TCRalphabeta/CD19-depleted stem cell transplant. The TCR was taken from a boy in the first two years of life with acute myeloid leukemia, due to receive a stem cell transplant.

This CDR3 is CASSQTTGKNEQFF. CDR3 bases: TGTGCCAGCAGCCAAACGACAGGGAAAAATGAGCAGTTCTTC. This chain uses TRBV3-1 with TRBJ2-1, with TRBD1 matching over 7 bases. This CDR3 has 14 amino acids. Germline V CDR1 and CDR2: LGHDT, YNNKEL (reference sequence). After removal of 2 bases from V and 7 bases from J, the junction contained 5 bases not matched to a gene.